This T cell receptor (beta chain) was captured in a study of OX40 agonist ivuxolimab in advanced cancers. Study results and limitations: Compared with CD4+, CD8+ T cells on average had more expanded clones.

Libraries were prepared by immunoSEQ multiplex PCR; TCRdb keeps only in-frame clonotypes and omits some of them. There are roughly 68,000 clones in the sample; 70% to 90% occur only once, and under 4.5% lies in the top ten. Worth noting for this clone: The antigen remains undetermined.

Germline lookup yields CDR1 MNHNS and CDR2 SASEGT. Trimming removed 2 bases from V and 7 bases from J; junction bases left unmatched: 14. The CDR3 length is 17 residues. This sequence was found in an adult with an advanced solid tumor such as melanoma, head and neck, liver or kidney cancer. Specimen: CD4+ or CD8+ T cells sorted from blood, collected in a trial of the OX40 agonist ivuxolimab. The chain couples TRBV6-1 to TRBJ2-7; 10 positions agree with TRBD2. CDR3 sequence (DNA): TGTGCCAGCAGTGAAAGGGCTAGCGGGAGCCAAAGAGGAGAGCAGTACTTC. Protein sequence: CASSERASGSQRGEQYF.